The 22 T cell receptor beta chains below were found in one sample sequenced in a study of Ad26.COV2.S vaccination and SARS-CoV-2 variants. The treatment: some 19 received Ad26.COV2.S at low or high dose, single or two shots; about five received placebo; per-sample allocation not given. Collection of the samples took place on day 63 after the first injection of vaccine or placebo. Sequencing was performed with immunoSEQ multiplex PCR; in TCRdb, only in-frame clones are kept and a portion is missing. The sample consists of around 450,000 clones, roughly 90% of them appearing once. Sample: peripheral blood, taken in a trial of Ad26.COV2.S vaccine versus placebo. The receptors shown here come from a person aged 18-60 years who received the Ad26.COV2.S COVID-19 vaccine or a placebo.

The gene calls are TRBV28 and TRBJ1-5, with TRBD1 as a possible D gene (6 bases). This CDR3 contains 15 residues. Germline V gene lookup returns CDR1 MDHEN and CDR2 SYDVKM. Trimming took off 6 bases at V and 0 bases at J, with 12 bases between the two ends. The CDR3 spells CASSHRVGSNQPQHF. CDR3 in DNA: TGTGCCAGCAGCCACAGGGTTGGTAGCAATCAGCCCCAGCATTTT.

The V call is TRBV18, the J call TRBJ1-1; D ambiguous. Germline-derived CDR1 and CDR2 are KGHSH and LQKENI. The CDR3 totals 16 residues. The germline V and J ends were trimmed by 4 bases and 1 base, with 16 bases remaining between them. The CDR3 nucleotides read TGTGCCAGCTCACGTCAAACCGGGATTCAGAACACTGAAGCTTTCTTT. As protein: CASSRQTGIQNTEAFF.

This rearrangement joins TRBV18 to TRBJ2-7, with 8 bases matching TRBD2. The CDR3 runs to 15 residues. Trimming at V came to 7 bases and at J to 3 bases, leaving 11 bases not matched to a gene. The germline V gene encodes CDR1 KGHSH and CDR2 LQKENI. As DNA, the CDR3 is TGTGCCAGCTTTTCCCTCTCGGGGACTAGCTACGAGCAGTACTTC. Its translation: CASFSLSGTSYEQYF.

The chain's CDR3 is CASSLHRTPIGAGELFF. CDR3 bases: TGTGCCAGCAGCTTGCATCGGACGCCCATCGGGGCCGGGGAGCTGTTTTTT. The chain links TRBV5-6 to TRBJ2-2; TRBD2 is a possible D gene (5 bases). Trimming took off 1 base at V and 6 bases at J, with 19 bases between the two ends. Germline values: CDR1 SGHDT, CDR2 YYEEEE. The CDR3 spans 17 residues.

The chain is built from TRBV9 and TRBJ1-3; D gene unclear. The CDR3 has 15 residues. The germline V and J ends were trimmed by 0 bases and 0 bases, with 7 bases remaining between them. Germline loops: CDR1 SGDLS, CDR2 YYNGEE. The CDR3, as DNA: TGTGCCAGCAGCGTAGGGGGAAACTCTGGAAACACCATATATTTT. This encodes CASSVGGNSGNTIYF.

The chain links TRBV28 to TRBJ1-2, with D hard to call. V was shortened by 5 bases and J by 1 base, with 8 bases between the two germline ends. CDR3 length equals 13 residues. Germline V gives CDR1 MDHEN, CDR2 SYDVKM. The CDR3 region has the DNA TGTGCCAGCAGTCCGCCTAGTAACTATGGCTACACCTTC. Protein product: CASSPPSNYGYTF.

The chain employs TRBV29-1 and TRBJ2-2; D gene unclear. This CDR3 comprises 13 residues. Germline V lookup: CDR1 SQVTM, CDR2 ANQGSEA. Deletions cut 2 bases from V and 1 base from J, with 5 bases between. CDR3 residues: CSVELLNTGELFF. The CDR3, as DNA: TGCAGCGTTGAATTGTTGAACACCGGGGAGCTGTTTTTT.

The chain is built from TRBV19 and TRBJ1-6; no firm D call. The CDR3 is 15 residues long. CDR1 is LNHDA, CDR2 SQIVND, per germline (reference sequence). The ends were cut back, 9 bases at V and 3 bases at J, with 15 bases in the middle. CDR3 nucleotides: TGTGCCAGCCGCACGGACGGGATCTATAATTCACCCCTCCACTTT. Translation gives CASRTDGIYNSPLHF.

This clone was seen more than once but under ten times. The chain employs TRBV4-2 and TRBJ2-2; D gene ambiguous. CDR1 is LGHNA and CDR2 is YNFKEQ in the germline V gene. CDR3 size: 14 residues. V was trimmed by 1 base and J by 7 bases, leaving 10 bases between them. This chain's CDR3 is CASSQVILSGELFF. CDR3 sequence (DNA): TGTGCCAGCAGCCAAGTGATCTTGAGCGGGGAGCTGTTTTTT.

In regard to this clone: A junction boundary mismatches the germline segment, possibly from a read error. The chain carries TRBV4-1 and TRBJ2-7, with D possibly TRBD1 on 6 matching bases. CDR1 and CDR2 from the germline V gene are MGHRA and YSYEKL. This CDR3 has 14 residues. The CDR3 DNA reads as TGCGCCAGCAACCAACGGCAGGGGCCCTACGAGCAGTACTTC. It specifies CASNQRQGPYEQYF.

This rearrangement joins TRBV28 to TRBJ1-1; perhaps TRBD1 as D (5 bases). V shed 5 bases and J shed 5 bases, with 12 bases lying between them. The germline CDR1 and CDR2 sequences are MDHEN and SYDVKM. The CDR3 loop spans 13 amino acids. The CDR3 sequence: CASSPDKNTEAFF. CDR3 nucleotides: TGTGCCAGCAGTCCGGACAAGAATACTGAAGCTTTCTTT.

CDR3 amino acids: CAISELPGDINGYTF. As DNA, the CDR3 is TGTGCCATCAGTGAGCTGCCAGGTGATATCAATGGCTACACCTTC. V is TRBV10-3 and J is TRBJ1-2; no clear D gene. Trimming stripped 2 bases from V and 6 bases from J, with 16 bases between. This CDR3 is built from 15 residues. Germline CDR1 reads ENHRY; CDR2 reads SYGVKD.

V and J are TRBV28 and TRBJ2-7, with 9 bases that match TRBD1. J was trimmed by 0 bases and V by 4 bases; bases with no gene match: 7. This CDR3 comprises 16 residues. Germline-derived CDR1 and CDR2 are MDHEN and SYDVKM. The CDR3 spells CASSSPGTGRSYEQYF. As DNA, the CDR3 is TGTGCCAGCAGTTCCCCGGGGACAGGGCGCTCCTACGAGCAGTACTTC. Drawing the rest from reference TRBV28 and TRBJ2-7, the complete variable domain is DVKVTQSSRYLVKRTGEKVFLECVQDMDHENMFWYRQDPGLGLRLIYFSYDVKMKEKGDIPEGYSVSREKKERFSLILESASTNQTSMYLCASSSPGTGRSYEQYFGPGTRLTVT.

This clone was recorded once. The V gene is TRBV6-5, the J gene TRBJ1-5; no reliable D call. This CDR3 comprises 15 residues. Trimming removed 5 bases from V and 4 bases from J, with 15 bases in between. The germline V gene has CDR1 MNHEY and CDR2 SVGAGI. The CDR3 DNA follows: TGTGCCAGCAGTCTGCTAAGCGGGTCAAATCAGCCCCAGCATTTT. It yields the protein CASSLLSGSNQPQHF.

The chain is built from TRBV10-2 and TRBJ2-2; 9 bases map to TRBD2. The germline gives CDR1 WSHSY, CDR2 SAAADI. With 5 bases clipped from V and 11 bases from J, the junction kept 3 bases outside the gene matches. The CDR3 has 12 residues. The DNA of the CDR3 is TGCGCCAGCAGTACGACTAGCGGTGAGCTGTTTTTT. Translation gives CASSTTSGELFF.

J is TRBJ2-1 and V is TRBV19, with TRBD2 matching over 7 bases. This CDR3 region has 16 residues. CDR1 and CDR2 from the germline V gene are LNHDA and SQIVND (reference sequence). Losses at the gene ends were 6 bases for V and 4 bases for J; bases not matched to a gene: 12. The CDR3 loop reads CASSLPGTGGYNEQFF. The DNA for the CDR3 is TGTGCCAGTAGCTTACCGGGGACGGGGGGATACAATGAGCAGTTCTTC.

As regards this clone: Other DNA sequences of this sample code for an identical CDR3. The V gene is TRBV24-1, the J gene TRBJ1-5; D perhaps matches TRBD1 (5 bases). Trimming pared 3 bases from V and 5 bases from J, leaving 7 bases between. CDR1 and CDR2 from the germline V gene are KGHDR and SFDVKD. The CDR3 covers 13 residues. CDR3 region: CATSDRGDQPQHF. In DNA, the CDR3 is TGTGCCACCAGTGATAGGGGTGATCAGCCCCAGCATTTT.

V gene TRBV5-4 combines with J gene TRBJ2-3; possible D gene TRBD2, 6 bases. The CDR3 is 14 amino acids. Trimming pared 0 bases from V and 1 base from J, leaving 6 bases between. CDR1 SGHNT and CDR2 YYREEE come from the germline V gene (reference sequence). The CDR3 loop reads CASSLGGGTDTQYF. The CDR3 DNA is TGTGCCAGCAGCTTGGGGGGGGGCACAGATACGCAGTATTTT.

The V gene is TRBV19, the J gene TRBJ2-5; the match to TRBD1 covers 8 bases. The CDR3 contains 16 residues. With 5 bases clipped from V and 6 bases from J, the junction kept 14 bases outside the gene matches. The germline V gene encodes CDR1 LNHDA and CDR2 SQIVND (reference sequence). The DNA of the CDR3 is TGTGCCAGTAGTCAGGTTTCCAGGGGGCGAGGAAAGACCCAGTACTTC. Residues: CASSQVSRGRGKTQYF.

The chain couples TRBV7-9 to TRBJ1-3; weak D call: TRBD1 (5 bases). Germline V gene sequence: CDR1 SEHNR, CDR2 FQNEAQ (reference sequence). With 2 bases removed from V and 2 bases from J, the gap between germline ends came to 16 bases. The CDR3 covers 17 residues. CDR3 sequence reads: CASSLSPRGATGNTIYF. The CDR3 DNA is TGTGCCAGCAGCTTATCCCCTAGGGGCGCGACTGGAAACACCATATATTTT.

This chain joins TRBV7-8 and TRBJ2-1; 10 bases match TRBD2. Germline loops: CDR1 SGHVS, CDR2 FQNEAQ. There are 17 residues in the CDR3. J was trimmed by 4 bases and V by 5 bases; bases with no gene match: 11. The CDR3 reads CASSRGLGLAAYNEQFF. CDR3 nucleotides: TGTGCCAGCAGCCGAGGCCTTGGACTAGCGGCATACAATGAGCAGTTCTTC.

This clone showed up just a few times. V gene TRBV30 combines with J gene TRBJ2-7, with 8 bases matching TRBD1. The J segment lost 2 bases and the V segment lost 8 bases, leaving 8 bases of the junction unmatched. CDR3 length equals 13 residues. Germline V CDR1 and CDR2: GTSNPN, SVGIG (reference sequence). The CDR3 sequence is CAGTSTGAYEQYF. DNA of the CDR3: TGTGCCGGAACATCGACAGGGGCCTACGAGCAGTACTTC.